This entry concerns a single TCR beta chain. The antigen remains undetermined. The data were obtained in a study of blood T cells in healthy people across ages. Study-wide background: Template switching caught about one barcoded beta molecule for each two T cells. Points from the study as a whole: More naive CD4+ cells and higher diversity marked long-lived donors relative to aged donors.

Trimming removed 0 bases from V and 3 bases from J; junction bases left unmatched: 3. CDR1 is SGDLS and CDR2 is YYNGEE in the germline V gene. CDR3 length: 15 residues. Caucasian, healthy and from Russia, the donors were aged between about 6 and 90. The second PCR ran about 6 to 11 cycles with a sample-barcoded 5' primer and J-beta primers. All samples yielded 3 million or more CDR3-containing paired-end reads. TCRdb called the 5' RACE reads again in MiXCR, with one record for every CDR3 protein. The data show approximately 1,000,000 distinct CDR3 sequences, with around 43% seen just once and approximately 17% held by the top ten.

Specimen: blood. This receptor was obtained from a woman aged 55-69 years in good health. J is TRBJ2-7 and V is TRBV9; 10 nucleotides align to TRBD2. CDR3 sequence reads: CASSVEPSGSYEQYF. The CDR3 nucleotides are TGTGCCAGCAGCGTAGAGCCTAGCGGGAGCTACGAGCAGTACTTC.